This T cell receptor beta chain came from a study of tumor-infiltrating lymphocytes in primary liver carcinoma. Study-level information: Samples had roughly 3.5 to 7.13 million productive TCRbeta reads, comparable between tissue types.

Germline CDR1 LGHNA, CDR2 YSLEER. CDR3 length: 15 amino acids. Comments on this clonotype: Without the conserved terminal phenylalanine or tryptophan, this CDR3 likely stems from a read error.

The source material, roughly 18-32 mg of unsorted bulk tissue, was used to co-extract RNA and DNA. TCR beta cDNA was prepared out of about 530 ng total RNA by means of a constant-region primer. Three nested multiplex PCR rounds, a slightly modified ARM-PCR method, built the TCR beta libraries. PCR rounds one and two used TRBV1-TRBV30 forward primers with a C-beta reverse primer for about 11 cycles each. TCRdb ran MiXCR on the multiplex PCR reads and lists one entry per CDR3 protein. The table has roughly 57,000 distinct CDR3 sequences, approximately 70% seen once. The gene calls are TRBV4-3 and TRBJ2-7, with D possibly TRBD2 on 6 matching bases. The clonotype was recovered from a man between 40 and 49 years old with primary liver carcinoma and hepatitis B virus infection. The sequencing sample was made of liver tumor tissue from sampling region 2. The subset denotes: tumor region T2, inferior pole. This chain's CDR3 is CTSSQDRETPYEQYL. The CDR3 coding sequence is TGTACCAGCAGCCAAGATCGGGAGACTCCCTACGAGCAGTACTTA.